The T cell receptor beta chain under discussion was sequenced for a study of CD8+ T cells in alopecia areata. The authors extracted RNA and reverse transcribed it into cDNA as the sequencing template. Libraries were prepared by immunoSEQ multiplex PCR; TCRdb keeps only in-frame clonotypes and omits some of them. The sample carries about 90,000 clones, 44% recorded once. A few counts support this clone. The ends were cut back, 10 bases at V and 5 bases at J, with 17 bases in the middle. Germline V gene data show CDR1 as MNHEY and CDR2 as SMNVEV (reference sequence). The length of the CDR3 is 13 residues. As to treatment: oral pan-JAK inhibitor, 5-10 mg twice daily.

Sample: CD8+ T cells sorted from blood, taken at week 24, from a patient treated with tofacitinib. This TCR derives from a human donor with alopecia areata. The rearrangement joins TRBV27 to TRBJ1-1; D unresolved. The CDR3 reads CATGRGLGTEAFF. The CDR3 region has the DNA TGTGCCACGGGCCGAGGGTTGGGAACTGAAGCTTTCTTT.